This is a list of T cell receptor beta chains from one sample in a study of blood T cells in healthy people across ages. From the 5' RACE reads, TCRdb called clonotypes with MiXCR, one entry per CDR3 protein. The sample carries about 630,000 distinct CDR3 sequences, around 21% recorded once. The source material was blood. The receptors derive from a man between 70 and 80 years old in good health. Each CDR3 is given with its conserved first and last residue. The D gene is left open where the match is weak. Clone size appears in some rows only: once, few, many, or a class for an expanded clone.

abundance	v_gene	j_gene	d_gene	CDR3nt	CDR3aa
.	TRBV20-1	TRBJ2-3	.	TGCAGTGCTAGAGATGCGGCGCGAACCACGGATACGCAGTATTTT	CSARDAARTTDTQYF
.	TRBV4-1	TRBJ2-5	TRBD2	TGCGCCAGCAGGAAAAGGACTAGCGGGAGGATCCCAGAGACCCAGTACTTC	CASRKRTSGRIPETQYF
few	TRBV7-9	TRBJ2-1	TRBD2	TGTGCCAGCAGCCAAACAGCGGGAGGCTTGAATGAGCAGTTCTTC	CASSQTAGGLNEQFF
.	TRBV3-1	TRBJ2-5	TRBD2	TGTGCCAGCAGCCAAAAGACTAGCCGGGAGACCCAGTACTTC	CASSQKTSRETQYF
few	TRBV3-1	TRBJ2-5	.	TGTGCCAGCAGCCAAGATCAGGGCCTTTACTGGGAGACCCAGTACTTC	CASSQDQGLYWETQYF
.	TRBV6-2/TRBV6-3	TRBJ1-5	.	TGTGCCAGCAGTTACTCGATTCCGAACACCAATCAGCCCCAGCATTTT	CASSYSIPNTNQPQHF
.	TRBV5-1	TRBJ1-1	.	TGCGCCAGCAGCTTTGGAAGGTACACTGAAGCTTTCTTT	CASSFGRYTEAFF
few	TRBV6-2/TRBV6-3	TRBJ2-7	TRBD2	TGTGCCAGCAAACCTAGCGGGAGTAAGAACTCCTACGAGCAGTACTTC	CASKPSGSKNSYEQYF
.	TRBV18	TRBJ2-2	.	TGTGCCAGCTCACCACGGGTTGGGGCGCAGGACACCGGGGAGCTGTTTTTT	CASSPRVGAQDTGELFF
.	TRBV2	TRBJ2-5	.	TGTGCCAGCGGGCCTCAGACAGGCGAGACCCAGTACTTC	CASGPQTGETQYF
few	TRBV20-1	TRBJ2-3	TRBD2	TGCAGTGCCCCGAGGCTAGCGGGCACAGATACGCAGTATTTT	CSAPRLAGTDTQYF